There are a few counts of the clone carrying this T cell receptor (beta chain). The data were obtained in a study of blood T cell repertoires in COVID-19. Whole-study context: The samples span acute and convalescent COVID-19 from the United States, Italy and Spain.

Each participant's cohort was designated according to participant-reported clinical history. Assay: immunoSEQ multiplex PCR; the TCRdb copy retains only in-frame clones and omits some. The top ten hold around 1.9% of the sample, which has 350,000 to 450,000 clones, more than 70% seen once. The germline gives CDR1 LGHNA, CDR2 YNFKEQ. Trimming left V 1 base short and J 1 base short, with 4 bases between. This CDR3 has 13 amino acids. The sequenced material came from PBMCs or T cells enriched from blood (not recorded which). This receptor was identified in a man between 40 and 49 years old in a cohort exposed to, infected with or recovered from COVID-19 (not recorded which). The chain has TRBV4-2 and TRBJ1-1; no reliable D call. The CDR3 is CASSQGGNTEAFF. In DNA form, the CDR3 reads TGTGCCAGCAGCCAAGGCGGGAACACTGAAGCTTTCTTT.